The TCR beta chain described here comes from a study of early T cells in non-severe SARS-CoV-2 infection. The length of the CDR3 is 16 residues. The germline V and J ends were trimmed by 5 bases and 0 bases, with 16 bases remaining between them. TCRdb ran MiXCR on the 5' RACE reads and lists one entry per CDR3 protein. The sample holds about 81,000 distinct CDR3 sequences, 11% to 15% seen once. This receptor was identified in an adult who was a healthcare worker with PCR-confirmed SARS-CoV-2 infection or an uninfected control (not recorded which). The chain recombines TRBV12-3 or TRBV12-4 with TRBJ1-1; no clear D. Sequencing was performed on whole blood. CDR3 nucleotide sequence: TGTGCCAGCAGTCCCCGGACGGGAGGAATGAACACTGAAGCTTTCTTT. Protein product: CASSPRTGGMNTEAFF.